This T cell receptor beta chain was captured in a study of T-cell memory formation after mild COVID-19. Study-wide results and caveats: Second-wave clones peaking on day 37 lacked confirmed SARS-CoV-2 specificity.

From germline, CDR1 is LGHDT and CDR2 YNNKEL (reference sequence). V shed 4 bases and J 1 base; nucleotides not matched to a gene: 9. The CDR3 is made up of 19 amino acids. The table lists this clonotype with many counts. Its cognate antigen is unknown. TCR alpha and TCR beta cDNA libraries carrying sample barcodes and UMIs were produced by 5'RACE using constant-segment primers. Via MiXCR, TCRdb re-called the 5' RACE reads, giving one row per CDR3 protein. The table records 120,000 to 150,000 distinct CDR3 sequences, approximately 6% of them present only once. Sequenced material: PBMCs or a T cell subset sorted from them (not recorded which). The source is an adult woman who had mild COVID-19 (a few samples of this study predate the infection). Cell type and time point are not known. The chain joins TRBV3-1 to TRBJ2-1; the match to TRBD2 covers 14 bases. The CDR3 DNA follows: TGTGCCAGCAGCCCTCGTTTCGGGACTAGCGGGGGTTCCTACAATGAGCAGTTCTTC. Translated, it gives CASSPRFGTSGGSYNEQFF.